The subject of this entry is one TCR beta chain. This entry belongs to a study of blood T cells in healthy people across ages. Primed by a sample-barcoded 5' primer and a J-beta primer mix, a second PCR proceeded for 7 to 11 cycles. MiXCR, run by TCRdb on the 5' RACE reads, gives a single entry per CDR3 protein. This table holds 800,000 or so distinct CDR3 sequences, about 62% found once. V lost 0 bases to trimming and J lost 4 bases, with 11 bases between them. The CDR3 loop spans 15 amino acids. Germline values: CDR1 ENHRY, CDR2 SYGVKD. This TCR was recovered from a man aged 30 to 39 in good health. Sequences were obtained from blood. The chain recombines TRBV10-3 with TRBJ2-3, with D perhaps matching TRBD1 (5 bases). The CDR3 protein is CAISESRGGADTQYF. The DNA of the CDR3 is TGTGCCATCAGTGAGTCAAGGGGCGGCGCAGATACGCAGTATTTT.